This TCR beta chain is from a study of shared clonotypes between healthy human individuals (dated by TCRdb to 2020 to 2021). Background on the whole study: A few men and a couple of women, aged 18 to 49 years, made up the cohort. Leukapheresis yielded between about 0.8 and 9.5 billion PBMCs per donor. To increase sequencing depth and limit assay-specific biases, different laboratories used diverse techniques to prepare libraries and sequence TCR repertoires. To estimate repertoire size and how much clonotypes are shared between individuals, the study performed deep sequencing of blood TCR repertoires from roughly five healthy adults. For each donor, CD4 naive and CD4 memory were each given three plates, CD8 naive was given two plates, and CD8 memory was given one plate. General conclusions and limits of the study: Incomplete sequencing was indicated by rarefaction of sorted-subset datasets, despite the large sequencing depth. Around 5.4% of naive CD4, 3.5% of naive CD8, roughly 2.4% of memory CD4, and around 0.4% of memory CD8 clonotypes were shared across four donors. Because the study included only a small number of donors, the genetic and exposure-history diversity represented was limited. Only blood was sampled, and tissue TCR repertoires likely differ from those in blood. Based on pairwise subsampling, the degree of clonotype sharing among donors was expected to be affected by sequencing depth. Estimated clonotype richness was generally larger for naive than for memory subsets. Compared with non-shared clonotypes, clonotypes shared by all four sorted-subset donors had higher generation probabilities.

Note on this clone: The specificity of this receptor is unknown. No qualities accompany the bases; no much larger clone lies one base away.

For the CD8 naive samples, CD45RO-negative cells were positively selected for CCR7, yielding a CD45RA+CCR7+ population from which TemRA cells were excluded. Healthy HIV-negative adults with no recently reported acute infections or vaccinations were included as donors. Only Caucasian adults living in Nashville, Tennessee, USA were represented among the donors. Blood was collected by leukapheresis, and PBMCs were isolated by Ficoll-Histopaque density gradient centrifugation and then cryopreserved in liquid nitrogen vapor phase. Analytical flow cytometry was used to check the purity and quantity of each magnetically sorted T cell population. Genomic DNA was isolated from each sorted fraction and quantified by UV absorbance on a Nanodrop 2000c. V is clipped by 1 base and J by 4 bases, and the sequence between their germline boundaries is 11 bases long. CDR1 is given as SGHAT and CDR2 as FQNNGV, both from the germline V gene. From the cysteine up to the phenylalanine, the CDR3 has a length of 15 residues. Left in the record is the CDR3 DNA by itself, 45 bases read in frame from the first base.

TCR CDR3 regions were amplified from genomic DNA by multiplex PCR using the deep immunoSEQ assay. Genomic DNA extracted from each cell subset was distributed evenly over all wells of several immunoSEQ 96-well plates, and each plate served as one replicate. For sorted subsets, about 210 ng of genomic DNA, equivalent to tens of thousands of T cell genomes, went into each replicate PCR. Purified libraries were quantified with a Qubit 3.0 fluorometer, sized on a Bioanalyzer 2100, and re-quantified with the KAPA Library Quantification kit. Each immunoSEQ 96-well plate was sequenced on its own single-read 150-cycle Illumina NextSeq 550 flow cell. Per the authors' processing: Because only junctional sequences without quality scores were contained in the immunoSEQ output, filtering matching that applied to full-length reads could not be performed. To assign V/J genes and CDR3, sequences were annotated against IMGT germline references using PyIR, a Python wrapper for IgBLAST v1.9. Reads were filtered out if the reads had weak V/J assignments (E-value above 1e-6), no CDR3, stop codons, out-of-frame junctions, or ambiguous translated residues. V3J clonotypes were defined as sequences sharing the same inferred V gene, J gene, and CDR3 amino acid sequence. Percentage overlap between repertoires was computed as shared unique clonotypes divided by the size of the smaller repertoire. RTK rarefaction, the Chao1 estimator, and Recon v2.1 estimates of unobserved clonotypes were used to assess repertoire richness. Generation probabilities were computed with OLGA for all TCRbeta clonotypes obtained by the gDNA method from several donors. This is the immuneACCESS table as TCRdb keeps it, with only in-frame sequences that have V and J called. A part of the clones is gone; compared with another copy, unresolved V genes explain less than half, and the rest is unexplained. That table is the source of V, J and clone size, and D and trimming were worked out from the DNA. The sample has roughly 2.1 million clones on record, 85% to 95% of them singletons. The ten largest clones add up to around 1.7% of the sample.

This clonotype originated in a man in his late teens or twenties in good health. Some clones in this sample may be carry-over from other donors' samples. The sequenced material came from naive CD8+ T cells from PBMCs. Taken with the paper, the label for cell subset or site translates to: CD45RA+CCR7+. The V gene is TRBV11-2 and the J gene is TRBJ1-5; the D segment could be TRBD1, given 5 matching bases. Here the CDR3 is given as CASSLAGALNQPQHF. The nucleotide sequence reads as follows: TGTGCCAGCAGCTTAGCTGGGGCCCTGAATCAGCCCCAGCATTTT.